The clone carrying this TCR beta chain was recorded only once. The target antigen is unknown. This sample stems from a study of T cell repertoires in cytomegalovirus infection. MiXCR, run by TCRdb on the reads, gives a single entry per CDR3 protein. Seen here are about 920,000 distinct CDR3 sequences, roughly 31% observed once, and the top ten hold about an eighth. The sequence was obtained from a human donor in good health (CMV status not recorded). Some clones in this sample may be carry-over from other donors' samples. The source material was cultured CD8+ T cells from PBMCs, sampled from culture after CMV antigen stimulation.

CDR3 in DNA: TGCAGTGCTAGAGATACGGGGATAGACAGATTGAATCAGCCCCAGCATTTT. This translates into CSARDTGIDRLNQPQHF. This rearrangement joins TRBV20-1 to TRBJ1-5; TRBD1 is a possible D gene (5 bases). V was pared by 0 bases and J by 4 bases, with 19 bases between. There are 17 residues in the CDR3. Germline V CDR1 and CDR2: DFQATT, SNEGSKA (reference sequence).